This TCR beta chain was captured by sequencing in a study of blood T cell repertoires in COVID-19. Across the study: Samples of COVID-19 (acute and convalescent) were obtained from the United States, Italy and Spain. PBMCs, B-cell-depleted T cells, or T cells were the source of the cDNA or gDNA that made up the material.

Germline V gene data show CDR1 as SGDLS and CDR2 as YYNGEE. The CDR3 runs to 14 residues. The germline V and J ends were trimmed by 0 bases and 0 bases, with 4 bases remaining between them. Authors' methods: Estimated nucleated cell counts came from reference gene primer amplification. Here immunoSEQ multiplex PCR was the method, and the copy in TCRdb shows in-frame clones only, minus some. V and J calls plus clone size are reproduced from that table; the DNA served to infer D and trimming. The repertoire includes about 130,000 clones, approximately 81% of them detected once, and approximately 3.9% sits in the top ten.

The source of this sequence is a woman aged 45 to 65 with acute or convalescent COVID-19. Sequencing was performed on peripheral blood. The chain is built from TRBV9 and TRBJ1-5; no clear D. Here the CDR3 DNA reads TGTGCCAGCAGCGTAGATAGTAGCAATCAGCCCCAGCATTTT. Translated: CASSVDSSNQPQHF.